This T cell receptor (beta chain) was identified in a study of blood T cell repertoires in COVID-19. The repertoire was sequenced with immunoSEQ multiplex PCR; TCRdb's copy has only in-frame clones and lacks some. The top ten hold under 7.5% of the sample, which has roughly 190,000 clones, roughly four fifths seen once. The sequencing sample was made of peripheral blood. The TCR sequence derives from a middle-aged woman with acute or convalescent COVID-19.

The CDR3 DNA sequence: TGTGCCAGCAGCCCTGACAGGGCCTATGGCTACACCTTC. Translation: CASSPDRAYGYTF. The rearrangement joins TRBV7-6 to TRBJ1-2; 7 nucleotides align to TRBD1. CDR1 and CDR2 (germline): SGHVS, FNYEAQ. The CDR3 is 13 residues long. J was trimmed by 4 bases and V by 5 bases; bases with no gene match: 4. Together with reference TRBV7-6 and TRBJ1-2, the CDR3 gives the full variable domain: GAGVSQSPRYKVTKRGQDVALRCDPISGHVSLYWYRQALGQGPEFLTYFNYEAQQDKSGLPNDRFSAERPEGSISTLTIQRTEQRDSAMYRCASSPDRAYGYTFGSGTRLTVV.